This TCR beta chain was found in a study of blood T cell repertoires in COVID-19. Background on the study: From the United States, Italy and Spain came samples of acute and convalescent COVID-19.

Trimming cost V 5 bases and J 6 bases; bases outside gene matches: 8. From germline, CDR1 is SGHVS and CDR2 FNYEAQ. CDR3 size: 15 residues. Generated by immunoSEQ multiplex PCR, the TCRdb table keeps only in-frame clones and is missing some. The sample yields roughly 68,000 clones, 65% to 90% seen once. This chain links TRBV7-6 with TRBJ1-3; 9 nucleotides match TRBD1. The receptor was isolated from a man older than 75 with active COVID-19. The material sequenced was peripheral blood. CDR3 sequence: CASSITGTGSNTIYF. For the CDR3, the DNA is TGTGCCAGCAGCATTACCGGGACAGGGTCAAACACCATATATTTT.